A single sample gave rise to the 17 T cell receptor beta chains below, sequenced in a study of T-cell reconstitution after alpha-beta-depleted transplantation in children. The TCRbeta library was prepared with unique molecular identifiers. Via MiXCR, TCRdb re-called the PCR reads, giving one row per CDR3 protein. The sample yields roughly 400,000 distinct CDR3 sequences, approximately 42% seen once. Sequencing was performed on PBMCs, taken before TCRalphabeta/CD19-depleted stem cell transplant. Source of these receptors: a girl aged 2 to 10 with aplastic anemia, due to receive a stem cell transplant.

The chain is built from TRBV20-1 and TRBJ2-3; 7 nucleotides line up with TRBD1. CDR1 and CDR2 (germline): DFQATT, SNEGSKA (reference sequence). The CDR3 is 13 residues long. V shed 5 bases and J 2 bases; nucleotides not matched to a gene: 4. CDR3 nucleotide sequence: TGCAGTGCTTGGGACAGAGTCACAGATACGCAGTATTTT. This sequence encodes CSAWDRVTDTQYF.

The chain recombines TRBV7-2 with TRBJ2-7; TRBD1 agrees at 10 bases. V was clipped by 1 base and J by 4 bases; unmatched bases: 4. The CDR3 is made up of 15 amino acids. The germline V gene encodes CDR1 SGHTA and CDR2 FQGNSA. CDR3 bases: TGTGCCAGCAGCTTAGGCGGGACAGGGGAGTACGAGCAGTACTTC. Its translation is CASSLGGTGEYEQYF.

This clonotype was seen only a few times. The rearrangement uses TRBV5-1 and TRBJ2-1; perhaps TRBD2 as D (5 bases). From germline, CDR1 is SGHRS and CDR2 YFSETQ. Deletions cut 2 bases from V and 8 bases from J, with 8 bases between. The CDR3 spans 12 residues. The CDR3 region has the DNA TGCGCCAGCAGCTTTTGGAGGTATGAGCAGTTCTTC. It is translated as CASSFWRYEQFF.

This clonotype has more than one count but fewer than ten. V is TRBV5-1 and J is TRBJ1-1; D is unresolved. CDR1 is SGHRS, CDR2 YFSETQ, per germline. CDR3 length: 13 amino acids. V shed 4 bases and J shed 1 base, with 8 bases lying between them. CDR3 coding DNA: TGCGCCAGCAGCCCCACATGGAACACTGAAGCTTTCTTT. Translating it yields CASSPTWNTEAFF.

V and J are TRBV29-1 and TRBJ2-2, with TRBD1 identical over 8 bases. Germline-derived CDR1 and CDR2 are SQVTM and ANQGSEA. The CDR3 contains 15 residues. The V gene end was trimmed by 7 bases and the J gene end by 5 bases; junction bases not matched to a gene: 12. CDR3 residues: CSAGLGQGRTGELFF. Here the CDR3 DNA reads TGCAGCGCCGGCCTCGGACAGGGAAGGACCGGGGAGCTGTTTTTT.

At least ten counts were recorded for this clonotype. The chain combines TRBV5-1 with TRBJ2-2, with TRBD2 matching 8 bases. This CDR3 has 16 residues. The V gene end was trimmed by 4 bases and the J gene end by 7 bases; junction bases not matched to a gene: 12. The germline CDR1 and CDR2 sequences are SGHRS and YFSETQ. The CDR3 sequence is CASSALSSGIGGELFF. The CDR3 nucleotides are TGCGCCAGCAGCGCCCTGAGTAGCGGGATAGGCGGGGAGCTGTTTTTT.

This clonotype was seen only a few times. The chain combines TRBV5-1 with TRBJ1-2; maybe TRBD1 (6 bases). Germline loops: CDR1 SGHRS, CDR2 YFSETQ. The CDR3 is made up of 16 amino acids. V lost 4 bases to trimming and J lost 2 bases, with 18 bases between them. The CDR3 bases are TGCGCCAGCAGCCCCGGACAGATTCGATTGAACTATGGCTACACCTTC. Its translation is CASSPGQIRLNYGYTF.

This chain connects TRBV7-9 to TRBJ2-3; a possible D gene is TRBD1 (5 bases). V was cut by 4 bases and J by 0 bases, with 14 bases left in between. Germline V gives CDR1 SEHNR, CDR2 FQNEAQ (reference sequence). The CDR3 runs to 16 residues. The CDR3 region is CASSSYFQGSTDTQYF. CDR3 DNA: TGTGCCAGCAGCTCCTATTTCCAGGGTAGCACAGATACGCAGTATTTT.

V is TRBV20-1 and J is TRBJ1-5, with D unresolved. The germline gives CDR1 DFQATT, CDR2 SNEGSKA (reference sequence). V was trimmed by 7 bases and J by 3 bases, leaving 10 bases between them. This CDR3 has 12 residues. The CDR3 loop is CSGAGPNQPQHF. CDR3 in DNA: TGCAGTGGGGCAGGTCCCAATCAGCCCCAGCATTTT.

The chain uses TRBV20-1 and TRBJ2-1, with 11 bases matching TRBD2. Per germline, CDR1 DFQATT and CDR2 SNEGSKA (reference sequence). The CDR3 length is 15 residues. Trimming cost V 2 bases and J 7 bases; bases outside gene matches: 7. This CDR3 is CSARQLAGEDNEQFF. The CDR3 coding sequence is TGCAGTGCTAGACAACTAGCGGGAGAGGATAATGAGCAGTTCTTC.

This clonotype has more than one count but fewer than ten. The chain carries TRBV7-9 and TRBJ2-7; perhaps TRBD1 as D (6 bases). Trimming left V 8 bases short and J 3 bases short, with 11 bases between. The CDR3 sequence is 12 residues long. CDR1 is SEHNR, CDR2 FQNEAQ, per germline (reference sequence). The CDR3 spells CASQDRNYEQYF. The CDR3 DNA is TGTGCCAGCCAGGACAGAAACTACGAGCAGTACTTC.

This chain uses TRBV12-3 or TRBV12-4 with TRBJ2-7; 8 positions match TRBD2. This CDR3 comprises 15 residues. With 8 bases clipped from V and 3 bases from J, the junction kept 12 bases outside the gene matches. CDR3 sequence: CASERNSGMGYEQYF. The CDR3 coding sequence is TGTGCCAGCGAAAGGAATAGCGGGATGGGCTACGAGCAGTACTTC.

This clonotype was seen many times. The chain combines TRBV20-1 with TRBJ2-7; D remains unclear. This CDR3 comprises 13 residues. CDR1 is DFQATT and CDR2 is SNEGSKA in the germline V gene (reference sequence). V lost 0 bases, J lost 0 bases, and 6 bases lay in between. The CDR3 spells CSARDPGSYEQYF. The DNA for the CDR3 is TGCAGTGCTAGAGATCCCGGCTCCTACGAGCAGTACTTC.

V usage is TRBV5-1 and J usage is TRBJ2-1; D call uncertain. The CDR3 spans 15 residues. CDR1 SGHRS and CDR2 YFSETQ come from the germline V gene. Trimming left V 4 bases short and J 5 bases short, with 16 bases between. The CDR3 sequence: CASSPLSDPNNEQFF. The CDR3 bases are TGCGCCAGCAGCCCCCTATCGGACCCGAACAATGAGCAGTTCTTC.

This clonotype was observed a handful of times. The V gene is TRBV10-3, the J gene TRBJ2-7; a weak D match, TRBD1 (6 bases). Trimming shortened V by 3 bases and J by 3 bases, and 15 bases separated the two germline ends. This CDR3 is 15 amino acids long. Per germline, CDR1 ENHRY and CDR2 SYGVKD. In DNA form, the CDR3 reads TGTGCCATCAGTGAAATGACAGGTTCAATCTACGAGCAGTACTTC. Translated, it gives CAISEMTGSIYEQYF.

The chain links TRBV24-1 to TRBJ2-7; D unresolved. The CDR3 is made up of 14 amino acids. Germline CDR1 KGHDR, CDR2 SFDVKD. V was cut by 5 bases and J by 0 bases, with 10 bases left in between. CDR3 DNA: TGTGCCACCAGTGGCGGCCACCACTCCTACGAGCAGTACTTC. Translation: CATSGGHHSYEQYF.

To note about this clonotype: One end of the junction fails to match germline, which may point to a read error. The chain uses TRBV20-1 and TRBJ1-1; D gene unclear. Germline V gives CDR1 DFQATT, CDR2 SNEGSKA (reference sequence). The CDR3 loop spans 15 amino acids. This CDR3 reads CSARDFQMPNTEAYF. In nucleotides, the CDR3 is TGCAGTGCTAGAGATTTCCAAATGCCCAACACTGAAGCTTACTTT.